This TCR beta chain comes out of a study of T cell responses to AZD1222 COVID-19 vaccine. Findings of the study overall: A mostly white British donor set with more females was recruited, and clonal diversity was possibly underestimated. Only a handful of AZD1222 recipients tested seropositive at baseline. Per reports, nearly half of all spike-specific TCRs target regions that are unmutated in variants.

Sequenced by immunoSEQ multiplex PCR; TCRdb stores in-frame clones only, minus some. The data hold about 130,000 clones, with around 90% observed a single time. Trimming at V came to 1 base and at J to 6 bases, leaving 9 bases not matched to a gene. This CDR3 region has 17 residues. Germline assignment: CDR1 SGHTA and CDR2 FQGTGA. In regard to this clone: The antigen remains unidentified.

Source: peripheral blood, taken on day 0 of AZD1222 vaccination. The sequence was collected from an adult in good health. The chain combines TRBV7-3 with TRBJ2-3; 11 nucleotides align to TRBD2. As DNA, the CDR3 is TGTGCCAGCAGCTTAAGGCCGGGACTAGCGGCTTTGGATACGCAGTATTTT. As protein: CASSLRPGLAALDTQYF.